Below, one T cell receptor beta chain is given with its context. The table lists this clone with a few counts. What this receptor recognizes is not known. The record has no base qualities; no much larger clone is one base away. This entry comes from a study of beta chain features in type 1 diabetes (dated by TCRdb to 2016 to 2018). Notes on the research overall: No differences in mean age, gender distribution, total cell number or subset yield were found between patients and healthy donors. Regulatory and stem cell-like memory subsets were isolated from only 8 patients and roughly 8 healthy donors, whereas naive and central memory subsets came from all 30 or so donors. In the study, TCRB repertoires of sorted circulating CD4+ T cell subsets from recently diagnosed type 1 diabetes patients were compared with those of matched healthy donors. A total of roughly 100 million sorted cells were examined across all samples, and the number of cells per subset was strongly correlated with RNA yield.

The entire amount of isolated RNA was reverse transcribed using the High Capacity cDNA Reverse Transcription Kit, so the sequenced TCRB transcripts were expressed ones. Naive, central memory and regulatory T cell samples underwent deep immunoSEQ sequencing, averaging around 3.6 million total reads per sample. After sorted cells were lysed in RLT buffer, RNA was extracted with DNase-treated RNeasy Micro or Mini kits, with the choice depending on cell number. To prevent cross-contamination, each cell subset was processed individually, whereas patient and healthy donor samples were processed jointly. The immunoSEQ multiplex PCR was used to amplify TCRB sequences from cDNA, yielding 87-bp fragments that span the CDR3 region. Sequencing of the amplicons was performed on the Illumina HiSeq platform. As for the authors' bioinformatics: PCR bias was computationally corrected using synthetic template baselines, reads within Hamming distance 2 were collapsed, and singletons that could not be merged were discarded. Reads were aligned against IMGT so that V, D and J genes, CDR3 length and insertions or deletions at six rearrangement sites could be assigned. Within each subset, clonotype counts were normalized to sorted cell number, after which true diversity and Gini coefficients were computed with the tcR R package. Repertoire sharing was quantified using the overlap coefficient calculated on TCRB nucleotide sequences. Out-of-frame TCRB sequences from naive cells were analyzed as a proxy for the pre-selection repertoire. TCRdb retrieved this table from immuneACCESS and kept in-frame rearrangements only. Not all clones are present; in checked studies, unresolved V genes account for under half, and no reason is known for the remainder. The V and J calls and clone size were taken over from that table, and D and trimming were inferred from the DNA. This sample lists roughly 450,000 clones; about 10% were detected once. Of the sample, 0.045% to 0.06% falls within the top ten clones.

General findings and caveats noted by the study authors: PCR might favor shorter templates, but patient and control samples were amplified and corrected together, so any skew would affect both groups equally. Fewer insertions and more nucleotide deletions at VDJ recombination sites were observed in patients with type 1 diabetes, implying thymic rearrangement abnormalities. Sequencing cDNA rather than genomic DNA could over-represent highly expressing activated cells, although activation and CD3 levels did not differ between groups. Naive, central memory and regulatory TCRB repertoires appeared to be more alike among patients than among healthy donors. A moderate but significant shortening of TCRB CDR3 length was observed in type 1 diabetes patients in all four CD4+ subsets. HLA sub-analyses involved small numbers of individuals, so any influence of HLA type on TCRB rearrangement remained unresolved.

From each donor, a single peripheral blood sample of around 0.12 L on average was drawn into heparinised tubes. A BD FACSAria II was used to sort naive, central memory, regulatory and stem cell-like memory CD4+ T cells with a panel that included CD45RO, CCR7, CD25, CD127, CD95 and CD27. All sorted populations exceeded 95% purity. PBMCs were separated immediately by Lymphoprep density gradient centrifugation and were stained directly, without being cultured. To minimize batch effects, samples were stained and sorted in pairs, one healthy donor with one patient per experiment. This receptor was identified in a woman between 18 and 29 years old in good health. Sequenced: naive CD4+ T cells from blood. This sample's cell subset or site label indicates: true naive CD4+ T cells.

At the DNA level, the sequence is TGTGCCAGCAGTTACTCGCGGGGCATGGCCCAGTACTTC. It codes for CASSYSRGMAQYF. The V and J segments used are TRBV6-5 and TRBJ2-5; tentative D gene TRBD2, with 6 bases matching. V is reduced by 0 bases and J by 9 bases, leaving a spacing of 11 bases between them. Sequences MNHEY (CDR1) and SVGAGI (CDR2) are obtained from the germline V gene. Including cysteine and phenylalanine, the CDR3 has 13 amino acids. Solely the CDR3 DNA is kept, with 39 bases framed from the first base.